Below, 12 T cell receptor beta chains from the same sample are listed, as sequenced in a study of CD8 T cells in Susac syndrome. An input of about 0.5 to 1 ug of RNA was subjected to reverse transcription using random hexamers. TCRdb used MiXCR to reprocess the immunoSEQ multiplex PCR reads, holding one entry per CDR3 protein. The repertoire holds more than 95,000 distinct CDR3 sequences, with around 96% as singletons. The sample consisted of CD4+ T cells from PBMCs. These receptors all come from a human donor in good health.

This chain connects TRBV7-9 to TRBJ2-2; D unresolved. CDR3 length: 14 residues. V lost 2 bases and J 5 bases, leaving 9 bases between the germline ends. The germline gives CDR1 SEHNR, CDR2 FQNEAQ (reference sequence). In DNA, the CDR3 is TGTGCCAGCAGCTTACCGACACGAACCGGGGAGCTGTTTTTT. Its translation is CASSLPTRTGELFF.

The V and J genes are TRBV3-1 and TRBJ1-1; no firm D call. Trimming cost V 5 bases and J 11 bases, with 21 bases left between them. This CDR3 contains 14 residues. Germline assignment: CDR1 LGHDT and CDR2 YNNKEL (reference sequence). The CDR3 DNA reads as TGTGCCAGCAGCGAAAATTTGGGGTCATGGAGGGCTTTCTTT. Protein: CASSENLGSWRAFF.

This sequence joins TRBV19 and TRBJ2-1, with D possibly being TRBD1 (5 bases). Germline lookup yields CDR1 LNHDA and CDR2 SQIVND (reference sequence). V was shortened by 1 base and J by 4 bases, with 11 bases between the two germline ends. There are 15 residues in the CDR3. CDR3 coding DNA: TGTGCCAGTAGTATAGTTCAAGGGGTTTACAATGAGCAGTTCTTC. Amino acid sequence: CASSIVQGVYNEQFF.

The rearrangement uses TRBV25-1 and TRBJ1-4; D is unresolved. Germline CDR1 and CDR2: MGHDK and SYGVNS. CDR3 length: 11 amino acids. V lost 2 bases and J 7 bases, leaving 2 bases between the germline ends. The CDR3 loop is CASSEREKLFF. The CDR3 coding sequence is TGTGCCAGCAGTGAACGTGAAAAACTGTTTTTT.

The chain uses TRBV27 and TRBJ1-3; no clear D. Germline V gene lookup returns CDR1 MNHEY and CDR2 SMNVEV (reference sequence). The V and J ends lost 7 bases and 0 bases respectively, with 7 bases between them. The CDR3 spans 13 residues. Written as DNA, the CDR3 is TGTGCCAGCAAAGGACCCTCTGGAAACACCATATATTTT. It specifies CASKGPSGNTIYF.

This clonotype was seen a single time. The rearrangement links TRBV10-3 to TRBJ2-6, with D possibly being TRBD2 (5 bases). Germline CDR1 is ENHRY and CDR2 is SYGVKD. The length of the CDR3 is 17 residues. The germline V and J ends were trimmed by 10 bases and 2 bases, with 21 bases remaining between them. In DNA form, the CDR3 reads TGTGCCAGCAGCTTGTCCCTTATTAGCGCTGGGGCCAACGTCCTGACTTTC. This gives the protein CASSLSLISAGANVLTF.

The chain couples TRBV20-1 to TRBJ2-2; D unresolved. The CDR3 totals 13 residues. The germline CDR1 and CDR2 sequences are DFQATT and SNEGSKA (reference sequence). Between the trimmed V and J ends, which lost 5 bases and 4 bases, there was a span of 11 bases. In DNA, the CDR3 is TGCAGTGCTCTGGACGCTTCCACCGGGGAGCTGTTTTTT. Residues: CSALDASTGELFF.

The chain carries TRBV1 and TRBJ2-5; the table's D call TRBD2 went unverified against the DNA. TRBV1 is deemed a pseudogene. The CDR3 sequence is 18 residues long. DNA for the CDR3: TGCACCAGCAGCCTGTCATCTAGCGGGAGAACGGGGCAAGAGACCCAGTACTTC. Its translation: CTSSLSSSGRTGQETQYF.

This chain connects TRBV27 to TRBJ2-7; D unresolved. The CDR3 spans 15 residues. Trimming cost V 6 bases and J 0 bases, with 15 bases left between them. Germline loops: CDR1 MNHEY, CDR2 SMNVEV (reference sequence). CDR3 sequence (DNA): TGTGCCAGCAGGCCCTGGAGCGATAGCTCCTACGAGCAGTACTTC. Its translation: CASRPWSDSSYEQYF.

The V call is TRBV18, the J call TRBJ1-1; D is uncertain. CDR3 length equals 16 residues. V dropped 2 bases and J dropped 3 bases, with 16 bases sitting between them. The germline CDR1 and CDR2 sequences are KGHSH and LQKENI. The CDR3 loop is CASSPDRGREYTEAFF. In DNA form, the CDR3 reads TGTGCCAGCTCACCAGATCGCGGTAGGGAGTACACTGAAGCTTTCTTT.

CDR3 residues: CASSSTRKETQYF. The DNA for the CDR3 is TGTGCCAGCAGTTCGACCAGAAAAGAGACCCAGTACTTC. The chain uses TRBV6-5 and TRBJ2-5; no clear D gene. The V gene's germline CDR1 is MNHEY and CDR2 SVGAGI. The CDR3 has 13 amino acids. The V gene lost 4 bases and the J gene lost 3 bases, with 9 bases spanning the gap.

Here the CDR3 reads CATSKNLGAGGYTQYF. The CDR3 DNA is TGTGCCACCAGCAAAAACCTGGGAGCGGGAGGGTACACGCAGTATTTT. This chain connects TRBV15 to TRBJ2-3, with 10 nucleotides matching TRBD2. The CDR3 has 16 amino acids. V lost 4 bases to trimming and J lost 9 bases; unmatched junction nucleotides: 13. From germline, CDR1 is LNHNV and CDR2 YYDKDF (reference sequence).